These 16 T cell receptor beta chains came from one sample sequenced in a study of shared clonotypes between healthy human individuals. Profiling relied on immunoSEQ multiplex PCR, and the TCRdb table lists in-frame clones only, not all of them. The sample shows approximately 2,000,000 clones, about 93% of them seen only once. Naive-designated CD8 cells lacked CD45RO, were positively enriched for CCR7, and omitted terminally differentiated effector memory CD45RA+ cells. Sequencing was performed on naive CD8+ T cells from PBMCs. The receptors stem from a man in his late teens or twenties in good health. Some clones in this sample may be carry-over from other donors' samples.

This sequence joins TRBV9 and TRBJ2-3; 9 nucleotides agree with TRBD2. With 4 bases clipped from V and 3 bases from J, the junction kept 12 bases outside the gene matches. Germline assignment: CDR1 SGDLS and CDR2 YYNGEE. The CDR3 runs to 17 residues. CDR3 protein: CASSLSGTSPRTDTQYF. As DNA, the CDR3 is TGTGCCAGCAGCCTTTCCGGGACTAGCCCTCGGACAGATACGCAGTATTTT.

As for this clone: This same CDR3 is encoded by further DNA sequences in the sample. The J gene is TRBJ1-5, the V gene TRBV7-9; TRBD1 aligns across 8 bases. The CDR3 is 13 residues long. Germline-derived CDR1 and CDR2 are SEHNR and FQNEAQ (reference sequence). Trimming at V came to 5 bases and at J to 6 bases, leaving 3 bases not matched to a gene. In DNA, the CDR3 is TGTGCCAGCAGCCCAGGGGGCATTCAGCCCCAGCATTTT. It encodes CASSPGGIQPQHF.

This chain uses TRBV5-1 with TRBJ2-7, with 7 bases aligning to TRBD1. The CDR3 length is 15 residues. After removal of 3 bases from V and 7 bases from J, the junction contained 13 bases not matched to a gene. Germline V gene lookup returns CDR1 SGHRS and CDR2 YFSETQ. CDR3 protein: CASSSDRELRREQYF. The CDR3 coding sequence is TGCGCCAGCAGCTCCGACAGGGAACTACGTAGGGAGCAGTACTTC.

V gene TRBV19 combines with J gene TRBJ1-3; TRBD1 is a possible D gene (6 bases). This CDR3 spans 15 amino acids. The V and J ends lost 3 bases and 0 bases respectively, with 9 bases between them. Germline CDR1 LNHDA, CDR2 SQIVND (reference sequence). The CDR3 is CASSMGHTSGNTIYF. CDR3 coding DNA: TGTGCCAGTAGTATGGGACACACCTCTGGAAACACCATATATTTT.

The CDR3 bases are TGTGCCAGCAGTTTCGGAGGGACATCTGGAAACACCATATATTTT. This sequence encodes CASSFGGTSGNTIYF. This chain links TRBV7-9 with TRBJ1-3, with D perhaps TRBD1 (6 bases). Germline V gene data show CDR1 as SEHNR and CDR2 as FQNEAQ (reference sequence). The CDR3 contains 15 residues. Trimming removed 6 bases from V and 1 base from J, with 13 bases in between. Looking up the rest from reference TRBV7-9 and TRBJ1-3 gives the full variable domain: DTGVSQNPRHKITKRGQNVTFRCDPISEHNRLYWYRQTLGQGPEFLTYFQNEAQLEKSRLLSDRFSAERPKGSFSTLEIQRTEQGDSAMYLCASSFGGTSGNTIYFGEGSWLTVV.

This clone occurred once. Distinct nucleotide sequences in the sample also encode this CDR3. CDR3 nucleotides: TGTGCCAGCAGCCCACTAGCGGGAGTCATAACAGATACGCAGTATTTT. Translated: CASSPLAGVITDTQYF. The rearrangement links TRBV7-9 to TRBJ2-3; 11 bases map to TRBD2. The germline V gene encodes CDR1 SEHNR and CDR2 FQNEAQ (reference sequence). The CDR3 contains 16 residues. V was pared by 5 bases and J by 3 bases, with 7 bases of the junction left unmatched.

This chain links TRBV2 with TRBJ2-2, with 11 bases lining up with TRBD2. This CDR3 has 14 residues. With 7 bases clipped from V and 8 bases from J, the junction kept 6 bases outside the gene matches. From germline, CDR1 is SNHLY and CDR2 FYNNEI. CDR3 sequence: CASNSGRAPGELFF. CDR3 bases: TGTGCCAGCAATAGCGGGAGGGCCCCAGGGGAGCTGTTTTTT.

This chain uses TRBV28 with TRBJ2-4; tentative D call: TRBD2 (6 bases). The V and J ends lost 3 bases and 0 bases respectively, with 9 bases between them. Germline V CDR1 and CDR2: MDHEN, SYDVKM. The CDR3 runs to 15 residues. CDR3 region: CASSLWGVAKNIQYF. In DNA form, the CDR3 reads TGTGCCAGCAGTTTGTGGGGGGTAGCCAAAAACATTCAGTACTTC. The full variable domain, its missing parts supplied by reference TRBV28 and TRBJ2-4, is DVKVTQSSRYLVKRTGEKVFLECVQDMDHENMFWYRQDPGLGLRLIYFSYDVKMKEKGDIPEGYSVSREKKERFSLILESASTNQTSMYLCASSLWGVAKNIQYFGAGTRLSVL.

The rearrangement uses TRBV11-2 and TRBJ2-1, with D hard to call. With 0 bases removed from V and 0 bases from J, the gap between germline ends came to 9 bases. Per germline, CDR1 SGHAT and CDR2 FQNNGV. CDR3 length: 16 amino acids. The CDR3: CASSLETLSSYNEQFF. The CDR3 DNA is TGTGCCAGCAGCTTAGAGACCCTTTCCTCCTACAATGAGCAGTTCTTC.

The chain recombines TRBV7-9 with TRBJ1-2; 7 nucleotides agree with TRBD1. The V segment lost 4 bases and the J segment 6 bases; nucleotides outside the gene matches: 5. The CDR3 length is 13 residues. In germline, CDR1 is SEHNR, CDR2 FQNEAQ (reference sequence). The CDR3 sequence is CASSWNRGDGYTF. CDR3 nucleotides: TGTGCCAGCAGCTGGAACAGGGGAGATGGCTACACCTTC. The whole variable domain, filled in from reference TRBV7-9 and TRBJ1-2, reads DTGVSQNPRHKITKRGQNVTFRCDPISEHNRLYWYRQTLGQGPEFLTYFQNEAQLEKSRLLSDRFSAERPKGSFSTLEIQRTEQGDSAMYLCASSWNRGDGYTFGSGTRLTVV.

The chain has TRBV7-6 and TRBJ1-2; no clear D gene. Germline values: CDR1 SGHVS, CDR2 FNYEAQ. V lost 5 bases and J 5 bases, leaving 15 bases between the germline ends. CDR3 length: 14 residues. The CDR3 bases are TGTGCCAGCAGCCCGGACCCCGAGGGATATGGCTACACCTTC. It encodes CASSPDPEGYGYTF. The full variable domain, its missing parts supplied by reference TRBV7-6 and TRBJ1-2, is GAGVSQSPRYKVTKRGQDVALRCDPISGHVSLYWYRQALGQGPEFLTYFNYEAQQDKSGLPNDRFSAERPEGSISTLTIQRTEQRDSAMYRCASSPDPEGYGYTFGSGTRLTVV.

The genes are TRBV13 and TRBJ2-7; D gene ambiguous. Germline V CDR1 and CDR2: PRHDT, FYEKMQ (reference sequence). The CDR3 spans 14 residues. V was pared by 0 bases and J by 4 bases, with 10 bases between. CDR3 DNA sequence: TGTGCCAGCAGCTTAGGCGAGACCGTGTACGAGCAGTACTTC. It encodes CASSLGETVYEQYF.

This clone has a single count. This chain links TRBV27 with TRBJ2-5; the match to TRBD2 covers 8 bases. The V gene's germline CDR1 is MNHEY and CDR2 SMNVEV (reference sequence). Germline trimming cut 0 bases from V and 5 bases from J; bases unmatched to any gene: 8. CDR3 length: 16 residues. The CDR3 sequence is CASSLSPGTRRETQYF. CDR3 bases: TGTGCCAGCAGTTTATCGCCAGGGACTAGAAGGGAGACCCAGTACTTC.

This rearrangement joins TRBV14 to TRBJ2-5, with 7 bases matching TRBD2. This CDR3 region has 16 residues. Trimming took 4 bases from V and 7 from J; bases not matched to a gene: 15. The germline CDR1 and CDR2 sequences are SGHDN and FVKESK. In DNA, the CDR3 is TGTGCCAGCAGCCTCCGTCACAGCGGGATTAGTGTGACCCAGTACTTC. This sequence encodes CASSLRHSGISVTQYF.

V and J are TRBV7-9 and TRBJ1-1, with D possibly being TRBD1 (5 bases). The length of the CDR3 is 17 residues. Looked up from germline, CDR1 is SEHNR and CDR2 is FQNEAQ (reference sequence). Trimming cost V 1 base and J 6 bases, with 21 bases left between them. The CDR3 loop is CASSLGRGDGRVSEAFF. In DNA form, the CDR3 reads TGTGCCAGCAGCTTAGGTAGAGGGGATGGTAGGGTCTCTGAAGCTTTCTTT.

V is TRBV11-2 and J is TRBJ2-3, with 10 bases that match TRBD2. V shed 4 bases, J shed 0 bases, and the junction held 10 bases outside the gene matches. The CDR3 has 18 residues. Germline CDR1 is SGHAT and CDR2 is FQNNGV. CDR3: CASSSPTSGYTSTDTQYF. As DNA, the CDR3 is TGTGCCAGCAGCTCCCCGACTAGCGGGTATACTAGCACAGATACGCAGTATTTT.